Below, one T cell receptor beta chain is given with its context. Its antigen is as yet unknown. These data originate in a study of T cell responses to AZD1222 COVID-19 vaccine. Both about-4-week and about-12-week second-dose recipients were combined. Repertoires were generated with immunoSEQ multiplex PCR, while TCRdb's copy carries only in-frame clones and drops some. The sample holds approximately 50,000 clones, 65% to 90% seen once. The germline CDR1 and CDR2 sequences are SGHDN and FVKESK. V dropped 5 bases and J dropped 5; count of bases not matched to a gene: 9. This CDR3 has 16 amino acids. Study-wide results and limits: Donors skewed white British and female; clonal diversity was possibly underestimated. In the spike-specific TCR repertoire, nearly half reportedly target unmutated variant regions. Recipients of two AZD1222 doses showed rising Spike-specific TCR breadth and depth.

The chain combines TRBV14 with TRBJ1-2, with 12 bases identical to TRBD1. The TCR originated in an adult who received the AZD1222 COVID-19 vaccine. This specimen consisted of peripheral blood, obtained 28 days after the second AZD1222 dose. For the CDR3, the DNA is TGTGCCAGCAGCAGGGGACAGGGGGCGCCGGGATATGGCTACACCTTC. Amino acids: CASSRGQGAPGYGYTF.